A single sample is the source of the 20 T cell receptor beta chains below, sequenced in a study of CD8+CD57+ T cells in acquired aplastic anemia. All sequencing subjects had displayed CD8+CD57+ cell expansion on flow cytometry. It was genomic DNA that served as the template for profiling TCR beta VDJ and CDR3. TCRdb re-called the reads with MiXCR, one entry per CDR3 protein. The profile covers 200,000 to 300,000 distinct CDR3 sequences, with 82% appearing a single time and about two fifths taken by the ten largest. Sequencing input: sorted CD4+, CD8+, or CD8+CD57+ T cells (not recorded which) from PBMCs. The source of these receptors is a human donor with aplastic anemia.

V gene TRBV20-1 combines with J gene TRBJ2-7; 9 positions match TRBD1. Unmatched junction bases numbered 5, after V lost 1 base and J lost 7 bases. CDR1 DFQATT and CDR2 SNEGSKA come from the germline V gene (reference sequence). The length of the CDR3 is 13 residues. The CDR3 region is CSARGDRAREQYF. The CDR3 DNA follows: TGCAGTGCTAGAGGGGACAGGGCTCGGGAGCAGTACTTC.

This clonotype was counted only a few times. The chain couples TRBV9 to TRBJ1-2; the D gene is possibly TRBD1 (5 bases). The germline V gene encodes CDR1 SGDLS and CDR2 YYNGEE. CDR3 length equals 16 residues. With 1 base removed from V and 5 bases from J, the gap between germline ends came to 18 bases. The CDR3 protein is CASSVRDRGLDYGYTF. The DNA for the CDR3 is TGTGCCAGCAGCGTACGGGACCGGGGCTTGGATTATGGCTACACCTTC. Looking up the rest from reference TRBV9 and TRBJ1-2 gives the full variable domain: DSGVTQTPKHLITATGQRVTLRCSPRSGDLSVYWYQQSLDQGLQFLIQYYNGEERAKGNILERFSAQQFPDLHSELNLSSLELGDSALYFCASSVRDRGLDYGYTFGSGTRLTVV.

V is TRBV15 and J is TRBJ1-1; D perhaps matches TRBD1 (5 bases). The CDR3 sequence is 13 residues long. With 3 bases removed from V and 6 bases from J, the gap between germline ends came to 11 bases. The germline CDR1 and CDR2 sequences are LNHNV and YYDKDF (reference sequence). For the CDR3, the DNA is TGTGCCACCAGCAGGGGGCCTCCAGCTGAAGCTTTCTTT. This codes for CATSRGPPAEAFF.

The CDR3 reads CSARELRDGVSNEQFF. The CDR3 DNA is TGCAGTGCTAGAGAACTTAGAGACGGAGTGTCGAATGAGCAGTTCTTC. The rearrangement joins TRBV20-1 to TRBJ2-1; no clear D gene. The V and J ends lost 0 bases and 7 bases respectively, with 19 bases between them. Germline V gene sequence: CDR1 DFQATT, CDR2 SNEGSKA (reference sequence). The CDR3 runs 16 residues.

This sequence joins TRBV2 and TRBJ2-5; D gene ambiguous. Trimming took off 6 bases at V and 10 bases at J, with 21 bases between the two ends. The CDR3 has 14 amino acids. The germline CDR1 and CDR2 sequences are SNHLY and FYNNEI. The chain's CDR3 is CASSDGSEEAHQYF. The CDR3 DNA sequence: TGTGCCAGCAGCGACGGCAGCGAGGAAGCGCACCAGTACTTC.

Remarks on this clonotype: A clone one base away is much larger, so this may be a read error. The chain has TRBV5-6 and TRBJ2-5, with D possibly TRBD2 on 6 matching bases. This CDR3 contains 14 residues. Germline V gene sequence: CDR1 SGHDT, CDR2 YYEEEE. V lost 0 bases and J lost 0, with 6 bases in between. The CDR3 DNA sequence: TGTGCCAGCAGCTTGGGCGGGGACCAAGAGACCCAGTACTTC. Encoded protein: CASSLGGDQETQYF.

Concerning this clonotype: Since no conserved phenylalanine or tryptophan closes the CDR3, a read error is the likely cause. It is unclear where the CDR3 begins or ends on the DNA, so no DNA is shown, and the CDR3 is as TCRdb lists it. This rearrangement joins TRBV7-8 to TRBJ2-1; TRBD2 was called by the table and not checked on the DNA. The CDR3 is 13 residues long, counting both termini. Per germline, CDR1 SGHVS and CDR2 FQNEAQ. The CDR3 is CASSYAGVPEPHY.

Note on this clonotype: The CDR3 ends on some other residue instead of the conserved phenylalanine or tryptophan, so this is likely a read error. The limits of the CDR3 on the DNA are not certain, so only TCRdb's listed CDR3 is given. The chain is built from TRBV2 and TRBJ2-3; TRBD1 is the table's D call and was not checked against the DNA. Looked up from germline, CDR1 is SNHLY and CDR2 is FYNNEI. A total of 15 residues make up the CDR3, ends included. The CDR3: CASGAGGTDTQYFYP.

To note about this clonotype: A read error may account for a junction end that differs from germline. In DNA, the CDR3 is TGTGCCAGCGGAGCGGGTGGCTACATCTACAACTTC. Protein: CASGAGGYIYNF. The chain couples TRBV9 to TRBJ1-2; D remains unclear. Germline-derived CDR1 and CDR2 are SGDLS and YYNGEE. This CDR3 has 12 amino acids.

The chain joins TRBV7-9 to TRBJ2-3, with 7 positions matching TRBD1. V lost 5 bases and J lost 14; bases outside the gene matches: 13. CDR3 size: 13 residues. Germline CDR1 SEHNR, CDR2 FQNEAQ (reference sequence). The CDR3 spells CASSEGGTDGAYF. CDR3 sequence (DNA): TGTGCCAGCAGCGAAGGGGGCACCGACGGGGCGTATTTT.

This clonotype was seen more than once but under ten times. V usage is TRBV6-5 and J usage is TRBJ2-1; 12 bases fit TRBD2. V gave up 5 bases and J gave up 5 bases; unmatched junction bases: 4. The CDR3 runs 15 residues. Per germline, CDR1 MNHEY and CDR2 SVGAGI. CDR3: CASSVTSGGNNEQFF. CDR3 bases: TGTGCCAGCAGTGTCACTAGCGGGGGGAACAATGAGCAGTTCTTC.

The gene calls are TRBV7-9 and TRBJ2-5; a weak D match, TRBD1 (6 bases). This CDR3 is 15 amino acids long. The V gene's germline CDR1 is SEHNR and CDR2 FQNEAQ (reference sequence). Trimming cost V 0 bases and J 7 bases, with 15 bases left between them. Written as DNA, the CDR3 is TGTGCCAGCAGCTTAGCCCACGGGACAAGGGGGACCCAGTACTTC. Translation: CASSLAHGTRGTQYF.

The chain carries TRBV7-8 and TRBJ2-5; TRBD1 matches 7 bases. V was pared by 3 bases and J by 9 bases, with 16 bases of the junction left unmatched. CDR1 is SGHVS, CDR2 FQNEAQ, per germline. The CDR3 covers 16 residues. CDR3 protein: CASSFHPDGTAVSQYF. As DNA, the CDR3 is TGTGCCAGCAGCTTTCATCCAGACGGGACAGCAGTTTCCCAGTACTTC.

J is TRBJ2-7 and V is TRBV11-2; a possible D gene is TRBD2 (5 bases). CDR3 length: 16 residues. V lost 3 bases and J 7 bases, leaving 22 bases between the germline ends. Germline V gene sequence: CDR1 SGHAT, CDR2 FQNNGV. The CDR3, as DNA: TGTGCCAGCAGCTTGGGTTGGGCTAGAGACTACAATGAGCAGTACGTC. As protein: CASSLGWARDYNEQYV.

This clonotype was found a few times. This chain links TRBV24-1 with TRBJ1-2, with TRBD1 matching over 10 bases. Germline V lookup: CDR1 KGHDR, CDR2 SFDVKD. The CDR3 has 14 residues. With 2 bases clipped from V and 7 bases from J, the junction kept 3 bases outside the gene matches. CDR3 sequence: CATSDSRQGAGYTF. CDR3 DNA sequence: TGTGCCACCAGTGATTCAAGACAGGGGGCTGGCTACACCTTC.

Remarks on this clonotype: Relative to the germline gene, one junction end is altered; a read error may explain this. This rearrangement joins TRBV7-9 to TRBJ1-5, with 7 bases that match TRBD1. The CDR3 runs to 16 residues. Germline assignment: CDR1 SEHNR and CDR2 FQNEAQ (reference sequence). CDR3 nucleotides: TGTGCCAGCAGCCCAGGGGGGGGGGCCCGCGACCAGCACCAGCATTTT. It codes for CASSPGGGARDQHQHF.

Turning to this clonotype: The DNA is left out, because the CDR3 cannot be placed on it with certainty; the CDR3 is given as TCRdb lists it. V usage is TRBV12-3 or TRBV12-4 and J usage is TRBJ2-7; the table's D call, TRBD2, was not checked against the DNA. The CDR3 adds up to 23 amino acids, both ends counted. CDR3 amino acids: CDSSFYICSAAGTSGVLVGEQYF.

Notes on this clonotype: A junction boundary mismatches the germline segment, possibly from a read error. The chain uses TRBV9 and TRBJ2-6; tentative D call: TRBD2 (7 bases). Germline V CDR1 and CDR2: SGDLS, YYNGEE. The CDR3 has 17 amino acids. The DNA for the CDR3 is TGTGCCAGCACCGTAGGGGGGGTCCCTAATGGGGCCAACGTCCTGACTTTC. Its translation: CASTVGGVPNGANVLTF.

The chain recombines TRBV7-9 with TRBJ2-1; maybe TRBD2 (5 bases). Per germline, CDR1 SEHNR and CDR2 FQNEAQ (reference sequence). The CDR3 loop spans 12 amino acids. Trimming pared 11 bases from V and 13 bases from J, leaving 21 bases between. The CDR3 DNA follows: TGTGCCGGCAAGGAAACTAGGAATACCCAGTTCTTC. It specifies CAGKETRNTQFF.

With regard to this clonotype: One end of the junction is discordant with germline, which a read error may explain. This chain joins TRBV14 and TRBJ2-4, with D perhaps matching TRBD2 (7 bases). Per the germline V gene, CDR1 is SGHDN and CDR2 is FVKESK. There are 12 residues in the CDR3. The CDR3 region has the DNA TGTGCCAGCGGGGGGGCGGGGAACGATCATTACTTT. This translates into CASGGAGNDHYF.